This T cell receptor (beta chain) came from a study of cytomegalovirus exposure and HLA in healthy donors. General study points: Beyond CMV serostatus, there was no information to go on about immune exposure.

On this clone: Its target is unknown.

The PCR had 60 Vbeta and 13 Jbeta primers. Assay used: immunoSEQ multiplex PCR; TCRdb lists only in-frame clones, some missing. This sample has roughly 250,000 clones; 70% to 90% occur once, and the top ten carry roughly 2%. CDR3 length equals 14 residues. Germline V gives CDR1 MNHNS, CDR2 SASEGT. The V end lost 6 bases, the J end lost 3 bases, and 9 bases lay between the germline ends. The clonotype comes from a middle-aged woman in good health and CMV-seropositive. Sequenced sample: PBMCs. This rearrangement joins TRBV6-1 to TRBJ1-6, with a possible D match to TRBD1 (5 bases). The CDR3 protein is CASRGLLYNSPLHF. Written as DNA, the CDR3 is TGTGCCAGCAGGGGGCTTCTCTATAATTCACCCCTCCACTTT.